The T cell receptor (beta chain) under discussion was sequenced for a study of T cells in Graves' hyperthyroidism and ophthalmopathy (dated by TCRdb to between 2019 and 2020). Context from the whole study: Peripheral blood was sampled at the time of initial diagnosis, prior to any treatment. TCR V-J signatures able to tell the groups apart were searched for in a discovery cohort of 90 to 100 patients, of whom more than 40 had Graves' ophthalmopathy and roughly 58 had stable Graves' hyperthyroidism. Whether ophthalmopathy could be predicted prospectively was tested in an independent validation cohort made up of roughly 19 hyperthyroidism patients plus 17 patients who later progressed to ophthalmopathy. The roughly 91 discovery patients were randomly divided into training and test sets at a 7:3 ratio. In about 6 Graves' hyperthyroidism patients, the study also compared T-cell repertoires from thyroid tissue with T-cell repertoires from blood. Following sampling, methimazole starting at 30 mg daily was given to hyperthyroidism patients, and high-dose intravenous methylprednisolone was given to ophthalmopathy patients. The paper describes TCR Vbeta CDR3 sequencing of around 130 peripheral blood samples, made up of fewer than 50 ophthalmopathy patients, around 78 hyperthyroidism patients and 17 progressor patients. Points the paper makes about the study in general: Most expanded thyroid clonotypes (frequency above 0.001) were also found in blood, which suggests that blood repertoires may mirror thyroid immune responses. Ophthalmopathy was separated from stable hyperthyroidism by a 13 V-J signature model, with approximately 89% sensitivity and approximately 81% specificity obtained in cross-validation and 80%/75% obtained in testing. No statistical method was used to set the sample size in advance, and investigators knew the group allocation. During validation, the model predicted progression to ophthalmopathy a median of approximately six months ahead of onset, with just under 71% sensitivity and 72% to 80% specificity.

The TCR beta CDR3 regions were amplified from RNA transcripts. A first-round RT-PCR of the TCR CDR3 used the HTBI primer set with the Qiagen OneStep RT-PCR kit. Libraries were constructed in a second round of multiplex PCR, after which size selection and purification were carried out. The libraries were sequenced on an Illumina HiSeq2000 using paired-end 100 bp reads. In the original analysis: Raw data were processed with SOAPnuke, discarding reads with adapters, uncalled bases, mean Phred below 15, or no exact constant-primer or identifier match. COPE v1.2.5 was used to merge the high-quality paired reads, and each unique nucleotide sequence was defined as a clonotype. MiTCR v1.1 was used to align the clonotypes against IMGT TRBV, TRBD and TRBJ reference segments. Only V-J combinations with frequency above 0.0001, covering roughly 99% of repertoires, were analysed. The TCS score was defined as F50 (clonal expansion) divided by E x V (chaos), with BLOSUM62-based TCRdist calculated between CDR3 peptides within each V-J. Welch's t-statistics and random forest reduced fewer than 600 V-J features to 13, which were used in a naive Bayes classifier (R e1071). Using fastp at Q25 and MiXCR, TCRdb reprocessed the public reads and kept productive beta chains. Rows with a matching CDR3 protein are joined into one entry that keeps the most common DNA and genes. TCRdb, rather than the study authors, made the V and J calls. The sample profile shows about 360,000 distinct CDR3 sequences; under 15% of them were found once. The ten top clones hold about 9.1% of the sample.

Reading the germline V gene gives CDR1 SGHVS and CDR2 FNYEAQ. Inclusive of the bounding cysteine and phenylalanine, the CDR3 is 12 residues long. The retained sequence is limited to the CDR3, 36 bases, with the frame set at the first base. The V and J ends are trimmed by 5 bases and 5 bases, leaving 10 bases between them. A patient counted as having stable Graves' hyperthyroidism if no progression to ophthalmopathy occurred over 18 months of follow-up. Hyperthyroidism patients were newly diagnosed, had a disease duration of under 2 months, and were aged 18 to 65 years. Exclusion was applied to patients with uncontrolled infections, other autoimmune diseases, pregnancy or lactation. Diagnoses were based on clinical symptoms, serum thyroxine and TRAb, thyroid ultrasound and orbital computed tomography. PBMCs were separated from approximately 9.9 ml of fresh peripheral blood using Ficoll-Paque density gradient centrifugation. Total RNA was extracted using Trizol reagent, and RNA quality was assessed on an Agilent 2100 Bioanalyzer.

Comments on this clonotype: What this receptor recognizes is not known. No much larger clone exists at a distance of one base, and base qualities are not known.

Sequenced material: blood. The V gene is TRBV7-6 and the J gene is TRBJ2-7; the D gene cannot be named for sure. The receptor was derived from a woman aged 18-29 years with Graves' hyperthyroidism. The DNA reads TGTGCCAGCAGCAAAGAAACGCACGAGCAGTACTTC. It translates as CASSKETHEQYF. When the CDR3 is completed using the reference TRBV7-6 and TRBJ2-7 genes on either side, the full variable domain is GAGVSQSPRYKVTKRGQDVALRCDPISGHVSLYWYRQALGQGPEFLTYFNYEAQQDKSGLPNDRFSAERPEGSISTLTIQRTEQRDSAMYRCASSKETHEQYFGPGTRLTVT.